The source of this TCR beta chain is a study of identifying expanded T cells in peripheral blood. The V gene's germline CDR1 is GTSNPN and CDR2 SVGIG (reference sequence). Trimming left V 2 bases short and J 2 bases short, with 16 bases between. This CDR3 has 16 residues. This clone showed up just once. TCRdb keeps only in-frame clones here, not all; method: immunoSEQ multiplex PCR. The data hold around 100,000 clones, with 88% observed a single time. The clonotype originates from a person aged 18 to 70 in good health. The sequencing input was blood. V is TRBV30 and J is TRBJ2-4; D may be TRBD1 (5 bases). CDR3 loop: CAWSSGGRVSKNIQYF. The CDR3 DNA follows: TGTGCCTGGAGTTCCGGTGGCAGGGTTTCCAAAAACATTCAGTACTTC.